This is a list of T cell receptor beta chains from one sample in a study of blood T cell repertoires in COVID-19. The repertoire was sequenced with immunoSEQ multiplex PCR; TCRdb's copy has only in-frame clones and lacks some. Among almost 300,000 clones listed, 85% to 90% were seen once. The specimen was peripheral blood. These receptor sequences come from a young woman with COVID-19, enrolled during active disease. CDR3s include the opening cysteine and the closing phenylalanine or tryptophan. Fields, in order: J gene, D gene, CDR3 length, V gene, clone size, CDR3 protein, CDR3 DNA. A D gene is named only where the DNA matches it firmly. Some rows mark clone size as missing; the rest say once, few, many or name a class of expanded clone.

j_gene: TRBJ2-7; d_gene: -; len: 15; v_gene: TRBV27; abundance: once; CDR3aa: CASSPGTWGRYEQYF; CDR3nt: TGTGCCAGCAGTCCCGGGACATGGGGAAGATACGAGCAGTACTTC
j_gene: TRBJ2-7; d_gene: -; len: 13; v_gene: TRBV12-3/TRBV12-4; abundance: few; CDR3aa: CASTTYGSYEQYF; CDR3nt: TGTGCCAGCACCACATACGGGTCCTACGAGCAGTACTTC
j_gene: TRBJ1-2; d_gene: TRBD1; len: 13; v_gene: TRBV12-3/TRBV12-4; abundance: -; CDR3aa: CASSLGTGAGYTF; CDR3nt: TGTGCCAGCAGTTTGGGGACAGGGGCGGGCTACACCTTC
j_gene: TRBJ1-2; d_gene: -; len: 15; v_gene: TRBV3-1/TRBV3-2; abundance: -; CDR3aa: CASRSPGGRIDGYTF; CDR3nt: TGTGCCAGCAGATCCCCGGGGGGGCGCATTGATGGCTACACCTTC
j_gene: TRBJ1-2; d_gene: -; len: 18; v_gene: TRBV9; abundance: once; CDR3aa: CASSVEARGYTSNYGYTF; CDR3nt: TGTGCCAGCAGCGTAGAGGCCAGGGGATATACTTCAAACTATGGCTACACCTTC
j_gene: TRBJ1-2; d_gene: -; len: 15; v_gene: TRBV9; abundance: once; CDR3aa: CASSAQQGSYFGYTF; CDR3nt: TGTGCCAGCAGCGCCCAACAGGGATCTTACTTTGGCTACACCTTC
j_gene: TRBJ1-5; d_gene: TRBD1; len: 14; v_gene: TRBV19; abundance: -; CDR3aa: CASSNRDRLQPQHF; CDR3nt: TGTGCCAGTTCAAACCGGGACAGGCTCCAGCCCCAGCATTTT
j_gene: TRBJ1-2; d_gene: TRBD1; len: 18; v_gene: TRBV28; abundance: few; CDR3aa: CASSRAKGTGELRYGYTF; CDR3nt: TGTGCCAGCAGTCGCGCGAAAGGGACAGGGGAACTGAGGTATGGCTACACCTTC
j_gene: TRBJ1-1; d_gene: -; len: 15; v_gene: TRBV6-5; abundance: -; CDR3aa: CASSYSTRQNTEAFF; CDR3nt: TGTGCCAGCAGTTACTCGACACGTCAGAACACTGAAGCTTTCTTT
j_gene: TRBJ1-1; d_gene: TRBD1; len: 16; v_gene: TRBV28; abundance: -; CDR3aa: CASSSSLDRAKGESFF; CDR3nt: TGTGCCAGCAGTTCCTCCCTGGACAGGGCGAAGGGGGAATCTTTCTTT
j_gene: TRBJ1-1; d_gene: -; len: 16; v_gene: TRBV4-1; abundance: -; CDR3aa: CASSHPSGFMNTEAFF; CDR3nt: TGCGCCAGCAGCCATCCATCAGGGTTCATGAACACTGAAGCTTTCTTT
j_gene: TRBJ2-5; d_gene: TRBD2; len: 16; v_gene: TRBV6-2/TRBV6-3; abundance: -; CDR3aa: CASSYLLAGYQETQYF; CDR3nt: TGTGCCAGCAGTTACTTGTTAGCGGGGTACCAAGAGACCCAGTACTTC
j_gene: TRBJ1-1; d_gene: -; len: 15; v_gene: TRBV28; abundance: -; CDR3aa: CASSLPQSMNTEAFF; CDR3nt: TGTGCCAGCAGCCTCCCACAGTCCATGAACACTGAAGCTTTCTTT
j_gene: TRBJ2-1; d_gene: -; len: 14; v_gene: TRBV7-9; abundance: -; CDR3aa: CASSFRSSYNEQFF; CDR3nt: TGTGCCAGCAGCTTTAGGAGCTCCTACAATGAGCAGTTCTTC
j_gene: TRBJ1-1; d_gene: TRBD1; len: 14; v_gene: TRBV19; abundance: -; CDR3aa: CASSTGTMNTEAFF; CDR3nt: TGTGCCAGCTCGACAGGGACCATGAACACTGAAGCTTTCTTT
j_gene: TRBJ1-4; d_gene: TRBD1; len: 14; v_gene: TRBV29-1; abundance: -; CDR3aa: CSAQGELANEKLFF; CDR3nt: TGCAGCGCACAGGGGGAGCTGGCTAATGAAAAACTGTTTTTT
j_gene: TRBJ2-7; d_gene: -; len: 14; v_gene: TRBV5-5; abundance: many; CDR3aa: CASSLRLASHEQYF; CDR3nt: TGTGCCAGCAGCTTGAGATTAGCTTCCCACGAGCAGTACTTC
j_gene: TRBJ2-7; d_gene: TRBD1; len: 17; v_gene: TRBV7-9; abundance: -; CDR3aa: CASSPGGRGRMLEEQYF; CDR3nt: TGTGCCAGCAGCCCCGGTGGCAGGGGGCGAATGTTGGAGGAGCAGTACTTC
j_gene: TRBJ2-7; d_gene: TRBD1; len: 16; v_gene: TRBV6-2/TRBV6-3; abundance: -; CDR3aa: CASSIRIGTGDYEQYF; CDR3nt: TGTGCCAGCAGCATTCGAATCGGGACAGGGGACTACGAGCAGTACTTC
j_gene: TRBJ1-2; d_gene: -; len: 14; v_gene: TRBV5-1; abundance: -; CDR3aa: CASSLSPSNYGYTF; CDR3nt: TGCGCCAGCAGCTTGTCCCCCTCTAACTATGGCTACACCTTC
j_gene: TRBJ1-2; d_gene: -; len: 14; v_gene: TRBV7-6; abundance: -; CDR3aa: CASSHMGQTAGYTF; CDR3nt: TGTGCCAGCAGCCACATGGGGCAGACGGCGGGCTACACCTTC
j_gene: TRBJ1-5; d_gene: -; len: 15; v_gene: TRBV18; abundance: -; CDR3aa: CASSLTDGENQPQHF; CDR3nt: TGTGCCAGCTCACTCACGGACGGGGAAAATCAGCCCCAGCATTTT
j_gene: TRBJ1-6; d_gene: TRBD1; len: 15; v_gene: TRBV5-4; abundance: -; CDR3aa: CASSRLTGVNSPLHF; CDR3nt: TGTGCCAGCAGCCGTCTCACAGGGGTCAATTCACCCCTCCACTTT
j_gene: TRBJ2-3; d_gene: -; len: 17; v_gene: TRBV28; abundance: -; CDR3aa: CASSFQLSDRSTDTQYF; CDR3nt: TGTGCCAGCAGTTTCCAACTGTCGGACAGAAGCACAGATACGCAGTATTTT
j_gene: TRBJ2-1; d_gene: TRBD1; len: 14; v_gene: TRBV10-3; abundance: -; CDR3aa: CAISETDRGAWRFF; CDR3nt: TGTGCCATCAGTGAGACGGACAGGGGCGCTTGGCGGTTCTTC
j_gene: TRBJ2-3; d_gene: TRBD2; len: 19; v_gene: TRBV18; abundance: -; CDR3aa: CASSPRRLAGRSSTDTQYF; CDR3nt: TGTGCCAGCTCACCACGACGGCTAGCGGGCCGATCGAGCACAGATACGCAGTATTTT
j_gene: TRBJ1-1; d_gene: -; len: 14; v_gene: TRBV10-3; abundance: -; CDR3aa: CASQVLEASTEAFF; CDR3nt: TGTGCCTCGCAGGTATTGGAGGCGAGCACTGAAGCTTTCTTT
j_gene: TRBJ1-1; d_gene: -; len: 14; v_gene: TRBV19; abundance: few; CDR3aa: CASIQGVRNTEAFF; CDR3nt: TGTGCCAGTATACAGGGAGTACGAAACACTGAAGCTTTCTTT
j_gene: TRBJ2-1; d_gene: -; len: 14; v_gene: TRBV5-1; abundance: -; CDR3aa: CASSLEGLYNEQFF; CDR3nt: TGCGCCAGCAGCTTGGAGGGGCTTTACAATGAGCAGTTCTTC
j_gene: TRBJ1-4; d_gene: -; len: 18; v_gene: TRBV5-6; abundance: few; CDR3aa: CASSLARGEVRLHEKLFF; CDR3nt: TGTGCCAGCAGCTTGGCACGAGGCGAGGTGAGATTGCATGAAAAACTGTTTTTT
j_gene: TRBJ2-1; d_gene: -; len: 12; v_gene: TRBV28; abundance: -; CDR3aa: CASSLRYNEQFF; CDR3nt: TGTGCCAGCAGTTTACGGTACAATGAGCAGTTCTTC
j_gene: TRBJ2-2; d_gene: -; len: 15; v_gene: TRBV28; abundance: -; CDR3aa: CASSLFSGNTGELFF; CDR3nt: TGTGCCAGCAGTTTATTTTCCGGGAACACCGGGGAGCTGTTTTTT
j_gene: TRBJ2-1; d_gene: -; len: 13; v_gene: TRBV27; abundance: -; CDR3aa: CASSLLSGNEQFF; CDR3nt: TGTGCCAGCAGCTTACTTAGCGGAAATGAGCAGTTCTTC
j_gene: TRBJ2-3; d_gene: -; len: 15; v_gene: TRBV29-1; abundance: -; CDR3aa: CSVGAGQPTTDTQYF; CDR3nt: TGCAGCGTTGGGGCGGGACAGCCAACGACAGATACGCAGTATTTT
j_gene: TRBJ2-1; d_gene: TRBD1; len: 16; v_gene: TRBV5-4; abundance: -; CDR3aa: CASSSRADRGNNEQFF; CDR3nt: TGTGCCAGCAGCTCGCGGGCGGACAGGGGGAACAATGAGCAGTTCTTC
j_gene: TRBJ1-5; d_gene: TRBD1; len: 19; v_gene: TRBV14; abundance: -; CDR3aa: CASSQDSRGQGGKYQPQHF; CDR3nt: TGTGCCAGCAGCCAAGATAGCCGGGGACAGGGGGGCAAGTATCAGCCCCAGCATTTT
j_gene: TRBJ1-1; d_gene: TRBD1; len: 17; v_gene: TRBV11-2; abundance: few; CDR3aa: CASSQGDRGLYVAEAFF; CDR3nt: TGTGCCAGCAGCCAGGGGGACAGGGGGCTATACGTGGCTGAAGCTTTCTTT
j_gene: TRBJ1-5; d_gene: -; len: 14; v_gene: TRBV28; abundance: -; CDR3aa: CASSTGHSNQPQHF; CDR3nt: TGTGCCAGCAGTACAGGACATAGCAATCAGCCCCAGCATTTT
j_gene: TRBJ1-1; d_gene: -; len: 14; v_gene: TRBV4-1; abundance: -; CDR3aa: CASTSGASNTEAFF; CDR3nt: TGCGCCAGCACTTCCGGAGCCTCGAACACTGAAGCTTTCTTT
j_gene: TRBJ1-1; d_gene: -; len: 15; v_gene: TRBV12-5; abundance: few; CDR3aa: CASGSTHPRGFEAFF; CDR3nt: TGTGCTAGTGGTTCCACACACCCTAGGGGGTTTGAAGCTTTCTTT
j_gene: TRBJ2-3; d_gene: -; len: 16; v_gene: TRBV4-2; abundance: -; CDR3aa: CASSRDDLRGPPTQYF; CDR3nt: TGTGCCAGCAGCCGAGACGATCTTAGGGGCCCGCCTACGCAGTATTTT
j_gene: TRBJ1-5; d_gene: TRBD1; len: 17; v_gene: TRBV3-1/TRBV3-2; abundance: -; CDR3aa: CASSHPGQLPLNQPQHF; CDR3nt: TGTGCCAGCAGCCATCCGGGACAGCTACCTCTGAATCAGCCCCAGCATTTT
j_gene: TRBJ1-2; d_gene: TRBD1; len: 14; v_gene: TRBV6-5; abundance: -; CDR3aa: CASSGQGASYGYTF; CDR3nt: TGTGCCAGCAGCGGACAGGGGGCGTCCTATGGCTACACCTTC
j_gene: TRBJ2-7; d_gene: -; len: 15; v_gene: TRBV27; abundance: once; CDR3aa: CASKQREGEAYEQYF; CDR3nt: TGTGCCAGCAAACAAAGGGAGGGGGAGGCGTACGAGCAGTACTTC
j_gene: TRBJ2-1; d_gene: -; len: 13; v_gene: TRBV5-1; abundance: -; CDR3aa: CASSLSGQGEQFF; CDR3nt: TGCGCCAGCAGCTTGTCGGGTCAGGGCGAGCAGTTCTTC
j_gene: TRBJ2-7; d_gene: -; len: 15; v_gene: TRBV3-1/TRBV3-2; abundance: -; CDR3aa: CASSLNYQTTYEQYF; CDR3nt: TGTGCCAGCAGCCTAAACTATCAAACAACCTACGAGCAGTACTTC
j_gene: TRBJ2-1; d_gene: TRBD1; len: 16; v_gene: TRBV27; abundance: -; CDR3aa: CASSLSAEGAHNEQFF; CDR3nt: TGTGCCAGCAGTTTATCCGCCGAGGGGGCCCACAATGAGCAGTTCTTC
j_gene: TRBJ1-3; d_gene: -; len: 15; v_gene: TRBV19; abundance: -; CDR3aa: CASRSTGYSGNTIYF; CDR3nt: TGTGCCAGTAGATCGACAGGTTACTCTGGAAACACCATATATTTT
j_gene: TRBJ2-5; d_gene: -; len: 13; v_gene: TRBV2; abundance: -; CDR3aa: CASSDRAAETQYF; CDR3nt: TGTGCCAGCAGTGACCGCGCTGCAGAGACCCAGTACTTC
j_gene: TRBJ2-5; d_gene: -; len: 16; v_gene: TRBV9; abundance: -; CDR3aa: CASSVGLSGAEETQYF; CDR3nt: TGTGCCAGCAGCGTGGGGCTTAGCGGCGCAGAAGAGACCCAGTACTTC